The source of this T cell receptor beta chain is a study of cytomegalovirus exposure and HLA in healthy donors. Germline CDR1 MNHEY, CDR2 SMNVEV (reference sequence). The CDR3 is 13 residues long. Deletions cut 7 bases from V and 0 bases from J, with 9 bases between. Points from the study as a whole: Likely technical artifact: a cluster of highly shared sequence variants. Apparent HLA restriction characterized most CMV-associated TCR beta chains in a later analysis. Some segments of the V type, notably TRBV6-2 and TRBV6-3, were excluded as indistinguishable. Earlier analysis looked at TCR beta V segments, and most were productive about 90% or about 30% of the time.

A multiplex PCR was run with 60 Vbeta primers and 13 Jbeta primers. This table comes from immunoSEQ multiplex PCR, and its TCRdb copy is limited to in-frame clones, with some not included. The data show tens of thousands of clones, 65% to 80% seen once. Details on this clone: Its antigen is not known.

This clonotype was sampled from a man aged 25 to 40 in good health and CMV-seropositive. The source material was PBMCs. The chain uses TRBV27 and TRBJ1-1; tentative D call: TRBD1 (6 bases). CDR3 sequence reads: CASKGGLNTEAFF. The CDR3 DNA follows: TGTGCCAGCAAAGGGGGTCTGAACACTGAAGCTTTCTTT.